The clone carrying this T cell receptor (beta chain) was seen only a few times. Its antigen remains unidentified. The repertoire was sequenced with immunoSEQ multiplex PCR; TCRdb's copy has only in-frame clones and lacks some. The table has roughly 15,000 clones, approximately 84% seen once. This sample is drawn from a study of follicular helper T cells after annual influenza vaccination. Study-level results: Most later recoveries of Day 7 ICOS+CD38+ clones were ICOS-CD38- cTfh. Undersampling of the much larger non-cTfh compartments could not be excluded for influenza clone enrichment.

Trimming took off 2 bases at V and 7 bases at J, with 6 bases between the two ends. CDR3 size: 12 residues. CDR1 is SGHVS, CDR2 FNYEAQ, per germline. Time point indicated: 2015-2016 season, pre-vaccination. Per time point, roughly 35-100 mL of blood was sampled. Sample: CXCR5- memory CD4+ T cells sorted from blood, taken on the day of influenza vaccination. The chain has TRBV7-6 and TRBJ1-5; D gene ambiguous. This TCR came from an adult who received the influenza vaccine. The CDR3 DNA reads TGTGCCAGCAGCTTACTAGGACAGCCCCAGCATTTT. Protein: CASSLLGQPQHF.